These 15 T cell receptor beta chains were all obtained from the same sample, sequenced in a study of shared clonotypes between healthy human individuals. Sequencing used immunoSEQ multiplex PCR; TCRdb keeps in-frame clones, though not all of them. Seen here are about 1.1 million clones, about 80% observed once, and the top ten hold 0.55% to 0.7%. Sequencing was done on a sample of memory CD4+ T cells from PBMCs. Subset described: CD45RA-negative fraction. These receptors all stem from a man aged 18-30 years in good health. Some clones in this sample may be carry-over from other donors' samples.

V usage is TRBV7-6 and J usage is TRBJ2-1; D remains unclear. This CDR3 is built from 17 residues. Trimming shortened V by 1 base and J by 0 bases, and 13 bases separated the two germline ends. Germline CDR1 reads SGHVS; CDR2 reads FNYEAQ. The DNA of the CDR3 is TGTGCCAGCAGCTTAGGGGCTAGTAGGAGCTCCTACAATGAGCAGTTCTTC. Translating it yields CASSLGASRSSYNEQFF. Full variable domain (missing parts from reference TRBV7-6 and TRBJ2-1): GAGVSQSPRYKVTKRGQDVALRCDPISGHVSLYWYRQALGQGPEFLTYFNYEAQQDKSGLPNDRFSAERPEGSISTLTIQRTEQRDSAMYRCASSLGASRSSYNEQFFGPGTRLTVL.

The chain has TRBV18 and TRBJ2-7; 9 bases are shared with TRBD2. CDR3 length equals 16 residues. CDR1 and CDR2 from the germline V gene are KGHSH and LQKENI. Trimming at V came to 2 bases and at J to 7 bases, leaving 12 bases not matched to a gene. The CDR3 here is CASSPITSGSRGEQYF. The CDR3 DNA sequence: TGTGCCAGCTCACCAATCACTAGCGGGTCCCGCGGGGAGCAGTACTTC. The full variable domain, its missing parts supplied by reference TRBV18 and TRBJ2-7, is NAGVMQNPRHLVRRRGQEARLRCSPMKGHSHVYWYRQLPEEGLKFMVYLQKENIIDESGMPKERFSAEFPKEGPSILRIQQVVRGDSAAYFCASSPITSGSRGEQYFGPGTRLTVT.

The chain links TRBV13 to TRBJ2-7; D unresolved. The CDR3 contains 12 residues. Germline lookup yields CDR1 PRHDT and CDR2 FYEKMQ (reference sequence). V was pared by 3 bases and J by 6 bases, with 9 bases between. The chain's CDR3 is CASSLLSPEQYF. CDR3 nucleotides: TGTGCCAGCAGCTTGCTTTCTCCCGAGCAGTACTTC.

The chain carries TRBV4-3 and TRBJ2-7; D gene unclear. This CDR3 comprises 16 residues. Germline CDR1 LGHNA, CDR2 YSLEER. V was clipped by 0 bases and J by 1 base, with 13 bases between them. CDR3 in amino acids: CASSQEIRAASYEQYF. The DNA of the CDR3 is TGCGCCAGCAGCCAAGAGATTAGGGCTGCTTCCTACGAGCAGTACTTC.

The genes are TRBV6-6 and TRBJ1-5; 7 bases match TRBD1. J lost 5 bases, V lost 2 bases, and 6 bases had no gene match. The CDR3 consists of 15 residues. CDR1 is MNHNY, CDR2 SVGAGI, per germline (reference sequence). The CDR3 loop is CASSYNRDRYQPQHF. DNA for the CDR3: TGTGCCAGCAGTTACAACCGGGACAGATATCAGCCCCAGCATTTT.

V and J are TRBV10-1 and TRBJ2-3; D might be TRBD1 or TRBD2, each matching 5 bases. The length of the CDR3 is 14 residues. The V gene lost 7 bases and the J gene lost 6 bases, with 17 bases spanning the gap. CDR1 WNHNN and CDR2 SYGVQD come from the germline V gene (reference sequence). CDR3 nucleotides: TGCGCCAGCAACCGGGACCGCGGAAGCGATACGCAGTATTTT. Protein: CASNRDRGSDTQYF.

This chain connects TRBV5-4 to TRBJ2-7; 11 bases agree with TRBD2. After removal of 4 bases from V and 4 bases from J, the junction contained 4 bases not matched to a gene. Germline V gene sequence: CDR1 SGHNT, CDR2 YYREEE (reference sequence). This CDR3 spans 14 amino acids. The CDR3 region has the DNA TGTGCCAGCAGCCCCGGGACTAGCGGATACGAGCAGTACTTC. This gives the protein CASSPGTSGYEQYF.

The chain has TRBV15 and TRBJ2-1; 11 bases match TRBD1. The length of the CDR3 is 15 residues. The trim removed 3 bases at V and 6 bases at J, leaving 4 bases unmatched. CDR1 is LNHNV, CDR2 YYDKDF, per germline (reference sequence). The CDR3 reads CATSRPGQGVNEQFF. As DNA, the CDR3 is TGTGCCACCAGCAGGCCGGGACAGGGGGTCAATGAGCAGTTCTTC.

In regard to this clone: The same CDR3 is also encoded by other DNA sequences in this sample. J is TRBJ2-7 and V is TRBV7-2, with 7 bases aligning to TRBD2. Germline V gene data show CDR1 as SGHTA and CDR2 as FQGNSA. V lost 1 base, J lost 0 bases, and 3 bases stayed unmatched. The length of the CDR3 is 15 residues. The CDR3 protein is CASSLVRGSSYEQYF. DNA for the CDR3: TGTGCCAGCAGCTTAGTGCGCGGGAGCTCCTACGAGCAGTACTTC.

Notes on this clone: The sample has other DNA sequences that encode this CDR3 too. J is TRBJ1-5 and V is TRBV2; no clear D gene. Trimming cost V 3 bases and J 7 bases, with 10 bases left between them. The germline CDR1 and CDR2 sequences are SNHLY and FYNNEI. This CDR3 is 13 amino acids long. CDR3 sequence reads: CASSDLGGQPQHF. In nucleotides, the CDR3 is TGTGCCAGCAGTGACTTGGGTGGGCAGCCCCAGCATTTT.

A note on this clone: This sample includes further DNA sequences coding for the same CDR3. The CDR3 protein is CASSPQGGETQYF. The CDR3 nucleotides are TGCGCCAGCAGCCCACAGGGGGGAGAGACCCAGTACTTC. The chain recombines TRBV4-1 with TRBJ2-5, with 8 bases fitting TRBD1. The V gene's germline CDR1 is MGHRA and CDR2 YSYEKL. Trimming took 4 bases from V and 4 from J; bases not matched to a gene: 2. There are 13 residues in the CDR3.

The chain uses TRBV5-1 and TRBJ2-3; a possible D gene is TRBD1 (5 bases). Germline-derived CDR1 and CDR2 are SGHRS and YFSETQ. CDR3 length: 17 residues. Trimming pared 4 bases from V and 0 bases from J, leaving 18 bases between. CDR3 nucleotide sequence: TGCGCCAGCAGCCCCGACCCTACAGGTACTAGCACAGATACGCAGTATTTT. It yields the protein CASSPDPTGTSTDTQYF.

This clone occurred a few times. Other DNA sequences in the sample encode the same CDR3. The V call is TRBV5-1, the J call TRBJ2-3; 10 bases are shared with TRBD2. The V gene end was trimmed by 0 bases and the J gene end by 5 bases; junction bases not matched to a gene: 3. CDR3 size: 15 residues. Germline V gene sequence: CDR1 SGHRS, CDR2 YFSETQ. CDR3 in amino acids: CASSLEAGGLDTQYF. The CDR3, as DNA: TGCGCCAGCAGCTTGGAAGCGGGAGGGTTAGATACGCAGTATTTT. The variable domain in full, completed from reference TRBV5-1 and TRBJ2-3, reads KAGVTQTPRYLIKTRGQQVTLSCSPISGHRSVSWYQQTPGQGLQFLFEYFSETQRNKGNFPGRFSGRQFSNSRSEMNVSTLELGDSALYLCASSLEAGGLDTQYFGPGTRLTVL.

The DNA of the CDR3 is TGTGCCAGCAGCCAGGCCCCTAGACATAGAGCTTTCCAAGAGACCCAGTACTTC. Its translation is CASSQAPRHRAFQETQYF. V usage is TRBV7-6 and J usage is TRBJ2-5; no definite D call. Germline V lookup: CDR1 SGHVS, CDR2 FNYEAQ. Trimming shortened V by 5 bases and J by 1 base, and 23 bases separated the two germline ends. This CDR3 contains 18 residues.

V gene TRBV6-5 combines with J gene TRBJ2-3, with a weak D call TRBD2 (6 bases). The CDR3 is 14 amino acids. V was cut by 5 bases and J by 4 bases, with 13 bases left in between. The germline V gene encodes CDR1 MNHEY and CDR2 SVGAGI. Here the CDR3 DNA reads TGTGCCAGCAGTCGCCTATCGGGGGCAGATACGCAGTATTTT. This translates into CASSRLSGADTQYF.